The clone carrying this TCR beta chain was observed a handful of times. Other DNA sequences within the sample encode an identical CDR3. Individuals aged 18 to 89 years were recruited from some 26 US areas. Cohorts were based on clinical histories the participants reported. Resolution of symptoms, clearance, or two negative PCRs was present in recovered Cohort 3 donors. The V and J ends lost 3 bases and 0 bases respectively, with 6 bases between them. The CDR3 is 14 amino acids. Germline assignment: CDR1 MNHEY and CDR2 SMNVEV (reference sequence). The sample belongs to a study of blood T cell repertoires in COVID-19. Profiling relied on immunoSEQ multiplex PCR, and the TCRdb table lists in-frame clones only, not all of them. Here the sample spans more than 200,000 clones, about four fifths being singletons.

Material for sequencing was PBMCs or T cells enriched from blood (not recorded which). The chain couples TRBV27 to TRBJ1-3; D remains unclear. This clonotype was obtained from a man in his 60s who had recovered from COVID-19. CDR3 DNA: TGTGCCAGCAGTTTGTACAGCTCTGGAAACACCATATATTTT. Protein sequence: CASSLYSSGNTIYF.